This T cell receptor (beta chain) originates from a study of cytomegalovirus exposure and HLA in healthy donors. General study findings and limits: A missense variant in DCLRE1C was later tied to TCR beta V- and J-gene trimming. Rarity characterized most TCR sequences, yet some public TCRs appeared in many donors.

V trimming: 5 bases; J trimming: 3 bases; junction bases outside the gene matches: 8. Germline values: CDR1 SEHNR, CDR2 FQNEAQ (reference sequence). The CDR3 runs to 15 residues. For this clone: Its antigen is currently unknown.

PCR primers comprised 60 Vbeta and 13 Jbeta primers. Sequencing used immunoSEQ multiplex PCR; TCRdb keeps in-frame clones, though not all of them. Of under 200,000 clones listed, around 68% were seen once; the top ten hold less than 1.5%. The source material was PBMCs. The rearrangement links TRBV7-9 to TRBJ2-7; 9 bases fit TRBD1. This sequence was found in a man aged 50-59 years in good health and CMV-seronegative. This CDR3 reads CASSQGRDRVYEQYF. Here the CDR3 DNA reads TGTGCCAGCAGCCAAGGCCGGGACAGGGTCTACGAGCAGTACTTC.